Presented here are 17 T cell receptor beta chains from one specimen sequenced in a study of shared clonotypes between healthy human individuals. Clones were read by immunoSEQ multiplex PCR, and TCRdb kept only the in-frame ones, dropping some. The repertoire consists of around 2.1 million clones, with under 97% occurring once and the leading ten covering about 0.13%. Specimen: naive CD4+ T cells sorted from blood. Subset defined: CD45RA+ positively selected. Receptor source: a young man in good health.

The rearrangement joins TRBV7-2 to TRBJ2-2; 7 bases line up with TRBD2. Germline lookup yields CDR1 SGHTA and CDR2 FQGNSA. The V and J ends lost 5 bases and 6 bases, in that order; junction bases with no gene match: 12. This CDR3 is 16 amino acids long. The CDR3 coding sequence is TGTGCCAGCAGCCCCCAAGCGGGAAAATTGGCCGGGGAGCTGTTTTTT. This codes for CASSPQAGKLAGELFF.

This clone appeared a single time. This sequence joins TRBV7-2 and TRBJ2-7, with D uncertain. The V end lost 0 bases, the J end lost 2 bases, and 11 bases lay between the germline ends. CDR1 SGHTA and CDR2 FQGNSA come from the germline V gene. The CDR3 runs 15 residues. CDR3 DNA: TGTGCCAGCAGCTTAGCGCGGAAGGCACCCTACGAGCAGTACTTC. Protein: CASSLARKAPYEQYF.

V gene TRBV13 combines with J gene TRBJ2-7, with D hard to call. Looked up from germline, CDR1 is PRHDT and CDR2 is FYEKMQ (reference sequence). The CDR3 length is 15 residues. V was cut by 5 bases and J by 0 bases, with 14 bases left in between. CDR3 sequence (DNA): TGTGCCAGCAGCCGACGACACCTTACCTCCTACGAGCAGTACTTC. The encoded protein is CASSRRHLTSYEQYF.

This clone showed up just once. The chain couples TRBV7-9 to TRBJ2-3; 10 nucleotides agree with TRBD2. The CDR3 has 15 amino acids. V lost 6 bases to trimming and J lost 1 base; unmatched junction nucleotides: 4. Germline-derived CDR1 and CDR2 are SEHNR and FQNEAQ (reference sequence). CDR3 amino acids: CASSFGTSGTDTQYF. CDR3 nucleotide sequence: TGTGCCAGCAGTTTCGGGACTAGCGGCACAGATACGCAGTATTTT.

The chain couples TRBV6-6 to TRBJ2-5; no clear D gene. The CDR3 spans 13 residues. Germline values: CDR1 MNHNY, CDR2 SVGAGI (reference sequence). Trimming cost V 6 bases and J 5 bases, with 13 bases left between them. CDR3 nucleotides: TGTGCCAGCAGCTTTGGGAATACGGAGACCCAGTACTTC. As protein: CASSFGNTETQYF.

This rearrangement joins TRBV15 to TRBJ2-7; perhaps TRBD2 as D (6 bases). Trimming cost V 5 bases and J 5 bases, with 16 bases left between them. Germline CDR1 reads LNHNV; CDR2 reads YYDKDF (reference sequence). The CDR3 runs 14 residues. In DNA, the CDR3 is TGTGCCACCAGCTCCCGGAGGGGAGCCCACGAGCAGTACTTC. Amino acid sequence: CATSSRRGAHEQYF.

This sequence joins TRBV6-5 and TRBJ2-6, with D maybe TRBD1 (6 bases). There are 15 residues in the CDR3. The germline V gene has CDR1 MNHEY and CDR2 SVGAGI. V was shortened by 6 bases and J by 0 bases, with 9 bases between the two germline ends. The DNA for the CDR3 is TGTGCCAGCAGAGGACAGTACTCTGGGGCCAACGTCCTGACTTTC. Amino acids: CASRGQYSGANVLTF.

V gene TRBV2 combines with J gene TRBJ1-3; 8 positions match TRBD1. Germline V gene data show CDR1 as SNHLY and CDR2 as FYNNEI. The CDR3 loop spans 17 amino acids. The V and J ends lost 5 bases and 0 bases, in that order; junction bases with no gene match: 9. In nucleotides, the CDR3 is TGTGCCAGCAGTCCCCGCGCAGGGGGCACCTCTGGAAACACCATATATTTT. Its protein is CASSPRAGGTSGNTIYF.

The chain recombines TRBV10-2 with TRBJ2-7; 7 nucleotides line up with TRBD1. Unmatched junction bases numbered 6, after V lost 6 bases and J lost 1 base. The CDR3 totals 14 residues. Germline V gene lookup returns CDR1 WSHSY and CDR2 SAAADI. CDR3 loop: CASSLQGRSYEQYF. CDR3 bases: TGCGCCAGCAGCTTACAGGGGCGATCCTACGAGCAGTACTTC.

CDR3 in amino acids: CASSLRGTAGSPLHF. The CDR3 coding sequence is TGTGCCAGCAGCCTAAGGGGGACGGCGGGGTCACCCCTCCACTTT. The chain uses TRBV5-6 and TRBJ1-6; perhaps TRBD1 as D (6 bases). In germline, CDR1 is SGHDT, CDR2 YYEEEE. V lost 4 bases and J 10 bases, leaving 18 bases between the germline ends. CDR3 length: 15 amino acids.

Notes on this clone: Other DNA sequences in this sample translate to the same CDR3. This chain connects TRBV5-1 to TRBJ2-2; D call uncertain. The V and J ends lost 0 bases and 0 bases respectively, with 6 bases between them. This CDR3 comprises 15 residues. The germline V gene has CDR1 SGHRS and CDR2 YFSETQ. The CDR3 DNA is TGCGCCAGCAGCTTGGGTACTGCGAACACCGGGGAGCTGTTTTTT. The encoded protein is CASSLGTANTGELFF.

Remarks on this clone: The sample carries other DNA sequences with the same CDR3. The V call is TRBV5-1, the J call TRBJ2-7; D unresolved. This CDR3 is 14 amino acids long. Germline assignment: CDR1 SGHRS and CDR2 YFSETQ. Deletions cut 0 bases from V and 4 bases from J, with 11 bases between. The CDR3 DNA follows: TGCGCCAGCAGCTTGGGTGGTTCCGGTTACGAGCAGTACTTC. Its protein is CASSLGGSGYEQYF. The entire variable domain, with the rest obtained from reference TRBV5-1 and TRBJ2-7, is as follows: KAGVTQTPRYLIKTRGQQVTLSCSPISGHRSVSWYQQTPGQGLQFLFEYFSETQRNKGNFPGRFSGRQFSNSRSEMNVSTLELGDSALYLCASSLGGSGYEQYFGPGTRLTVT.

The chain combines TRBV19 with TRBJ2-2; TRBD1 matches at 9 bases. Germline V gene sequence: CDR1 LNHDA, CDR2 SQIVND (reference sequence). This CDR3 spans 14 amino acids. V gave up 8 bases and J gave up 4 bases; unmatched junction bases: 5. The DNA of the CDR3 is TGTGCCAGTTCCGACAGGGGGAGCACCGGGGAGCTGTTTTTT. It codes for CASSDRGSTGELFF.

The CDR3 DNA follows: TGTGCCAGCATCCCCGGCACTCTGAGGCGTGAAAAACTGTTTTTT. Its translation: CASIPGTLRREKLFF. The chain carries TRBV6-4 and TRBJ1-4; D is unresolved. The CDR3 has 15 amino acids. CDR1 MRHNA and CDR2 SNTAGT come from the germline V gene. With 7 bases removed from V and 7 bases from J, the gap between germline ends came to 19 bases.

Worth noting for this clone: Other DNA sequences from this sample encode an identical CDR3 as well. This chain links TRBV11-2 with TRBJ2-7; no clear D gene. The CDR3 is 11 residues long. Trimming took off 4 bases at V and 4 bases at J, with 5 bases between the two ends. Germline CDR1 is SGHAT and CDR2 is FQNNGV. The CDR3 sequence is CASSSVYEQYF. The CDR3 DNA reads TGTGCCAGCAGCTCCGTTTACGAGCAGTACTTC.

Turning to this clone: Other nucleotide sequences in the sample specify the same CDR3. This sequence joins TRBV25-1 and TRBJ2-3, with D unclear. Trimming pared 2 bases from V and 1 base from J, leaving 4 bases between. The CDR3 sequence is 13 residues long. Germline V gives CDR1 MGHDK, CDR2 SYGVNS. CDR3 in DNA: TGTGCCAGCAGTGAAGGGGGCACAGATACGCAGTATTTT. This sequence encodes CASSEGGTDTQYF.

Turning to this clone: This clone may be a read error of a much larger clone one base away. The chain carries TRBV9 and TRBJ2-7; the D is unclear. This CDR3 region has 11 residues. V was shortened by 3 bases and J by 2 bases, with 3 bases between the two germline ends. Per germline, CDR1 SGDLS and CDR2 YYNGEE. CDR3 bases: TGTGCCAGCAGCGCCCCCTACGAGCAGTACTTC. This encodes CASSAPYEQYF.